One and the same sample provided the 12 T cell receptor beta chains below, sequenced in a study of OX40 agonist ivuxolimab in advanced cancers. Clones were sequenced by immunoSEQ multiplex PCR, and TCRdb holds only the in-frame ones, with some missing. The sample includes tens of thousands of clones, approximately 81% of them seen just once. The source material was CD4+ or CD8+ T cells sorted from blood, sampled in a trial of the OX40 agonist ivuxolimab. The receptors here all came from an adult with an advanced solid tumor such as melanoma, head and neck, liver or kidney cancer.

The chain has TRBV18 and TRBJ2-1, with 10 bases aligning to TRBD2. The CDR3 loop spans 17 amino acids. Trimming took 0 bases from V and 8 from J; bases not matched to a gene: 10. Germline CDR1 reads KGHSH; CDR2 reads LQKENI. In nucleotides, the CDR3 is TGTGCCAGCTCACCACCGGCTAGCGGGGGTCTAAGACATGAGCAGTTCTTC. Translating it yields CASSPPASGGLRHEQFF.

The CDR3 coding sequence is TGTGCCAGCAGTGACGATGGGGGGAGCTCCTATAATTCACCCCTCCACTTT. Encoded protein: CASSDDGGSSYNSPLHF. This chain uses TRBV2 with TRBJ1-6; D is possibly TRBD1 (5 bases). V was pared by 3 bases and J by 0 bases, with 12 bases between. The CDR3 is 17 amino acids. From germline, CDR1 is SNHLY and CDR2 FYNNEI.

The chain is built from TRBV7-2 and TRBJ2-7, with 8 bases lining up with TRBD1. The CDR3 totals 16 residues. J gave up 5 bases and V 3 bases, and 12 bases lay outside the gene matches. Germline CDR1 and CDR2: SGHTA and FQGNSA. CDR3 nucleotide sequence: TGTGCCAGCAGCTTGACCTCGACAGGGGTAGGAAACGAGCAGTACGTC. As protein: CASSLTSTGVGNEQYV.

The chain combines TRBV4-3 with TRBJ2-1; D gene ambiguous. V was shortened by 0 bases and J by 6 bases, with 9 bases between the two germline ends. CDR1 and CDR2 from the germline V gene are LGHNA and YSLEER. The CDR3 contains 14 residues. CDR3 in DNA: TGCGCCAGCAGCCAAGATTGGAGCACCAATGAGCAGTTCTTC. Encoded protein: CASSQDWSTNEQFF.

V gene TRBV6-1 combines with J gene TRBJ1-4, with 8 bases matching TRBD1. Germline assignment: CDR1 MNHNS and CDR2 SASEGT. The CDR3 has 14 residues. The V segment lost 6 bases and the J segment 8 bases; nucleotides outside the gene matches: 8. This CDR3 is CASSQRGQDEKLFF. The CDR3 nucleotides are TGTGCCAGCAGCCAAAGGGGACAGGACGAAAAACTGTTTTTT.

The chain combines TRBV28 with TRBJ1-1, with a possible D match to TRBD1 (6 bases). The CDR3 has 14 amino acids. V was shortened by 8 bases and J by 3 bases, with 16 bases between the two germline ends. CDR1 MDHEN and CDR2 SYDVKM come from the germline V gene. CDR3 sequence reads: CASHQGGAHTEAFF. As DNA, the CDR3 is TGTGCCAGCCACCAAGGGGGGGCTCACACTGAAGCTTTCTTT.

The chain joins TRBV4-3 to TRBJ1-6; D may be TRBD1 (6 bases). The V gene lost 0 bases and the J gene lost 4 bases, with 28 bases spanning the gap. Germline V gene data show CDR1 as LGHNA and CDR2 as YSLEER. CDR3 length: 22 amino acids. CDR3 sequence (DNA): TGCGCCAGCAGCCAAGATCCCGCCCCCGTGACAGGAATTTGGGGATATAATTCACCCCTCCACTTT. Its protein product is CASSQDPAPVTGIWGYNSPLHF.

This chain connects TRBV21-1 to TRBJ2-5. TRBV21-1 is noted as a pseudogene. The CDR3 sequence is 11 residues long. Here the CDR3 DNA reads TGTGCCAGCATCCCCGCCGAGACCCAGTACTTC. Translated, it gives CASIPAETQYF.

The rearrangement uses TRBV4-1 and TRBJ1-5; perhaps TRBD1 as D (5 bases). V gave up 1 base and J gave up 9 bases, with 16 bases separating them. The germline V gene has CDR1 MGHRA and CDR2 YSYEKL. The CDR3 totals 15 residues. The CDR3 spells CASSQGGIGDRPQHF. The DNA of the CDR3 is TGCGCCAGCAGCCAAGGGGGAATAGGGGATAGGCCCCAGCATTTT.

V usage is TRBV19 and J usage is TRBJ2-7, with 7 bases lining up with TRBD1. This CDR3 is 15 amino acids long. The V gene's germline CDR1 is LNHDA and CDR2 SQIVND (reference sequence). Germline trimming cut 6 bases from V and 4 bases from J; bases unmatched to any gene: 12. The CDR3 reads CASRFGQERPYEQYV. The CDR3 coding sequence is TGTGCCAGTAGATTCGGACAGGAAAGGCCGTACGAGCAGTACGTC.

This chain joins TRBV7-9 and TRBJ2-5, with 9 bases matching TRBD2. Germline lookup yields CDR1 SEHNR and CDR2 FQNEAQ (reference sequence). This CDR3 spans 17 amino acids. V was clipped by 3 bases and J by 5 bases; unmatched bases: 13. The CDR3 DNA sequence: TGTGCCAGCAGCTTCGGTCTAGCGGGGTTTGTAGGGGAGACCCAGTACTTC. Translation gives CASSFGLAGFVGETQYF.

The count of this clone is one. V usage is TRBV7-2 and J usage is TRBJ2-7, with TRBD2 matching over 7 bases. The length of the CDR3 is 16 residues. The J segment lost 0 bases and the V segment lost 1 base, leaving 6 bases of the junction unmatched. Germline V gene data show CDR1 as SGHTA and CDR2 as FQGNSA. The CDR3 DNA follows: TGTGCCAGCAGCTTAGAGCCGGGGGGTGGCTCCTACGAGCAGTACTTC. Translation: CASSLEPGGGSYEQYF.